Here is one TCR beta chain with its context. Trimming removed 5 bases from V and 8 bases from J, with 22 bases in between. The CDR3 totals 16 residues. Germline V gene lookup returns CDR1 MNHNY and CDR2 SVGAGI (reference sequence). Repertoires were generated with immunoSEQ multiplex PCR, while TCRdb's copy carries only in-frame clones and drops some. This sample carries some 95,000 clones, about 88% of them seen once, and the ten largest clones take 6% to 9%. This entry belongs to a study of radiation and T cells in renal cell carcinoma. Regarding time point: baseline pretreatment blood. Treatment of the sample: 15 Gy SBRT to primary tumor, nephrectomy 4 weeks later. Radiation-treated patients gave blood at baseline, week 2 and week 4.

Sequenced material: blood, taken from a patient whose treatment included radiotherapy and nephrectomy. The clonotype was recovered from a man in his fifties with renal cell carcinoma. The chain links TRBV6-6 to TRBJ2-1; D remains ambiguous. The DNA of the CDR3 is TGTGCCAGCAGTAACCCGGCCCATCCGAAGACGGATGAGCAGTTCTTC. Translating it yields CASSNPAHPKTDEQFF.